This T cell receptor (beta chain) was recovered during a study of blood T cell repertoires in COVID-19. As handled by the study authors: Nucleated cell number was recorded as an estimate derived from reference gene primer amplification. Sequencing used immunoSEQ multiplex PCR; TCRdb keeps in-frame clones, though not all of them. That table furnishes V, J and clone size, whereas the DNA furnished D and trimming. Found here are about 350,000 clones, about 92% of them singletons; the top ten hold 3.5% to 4%. Followed longitudinally, the Seattle patients had been enrolled during active infection. The source material was peripheral blood. The TCR comes from a woman aged 60-75 years with COVID-19, enrolled during active disease.

DNA of the CDR3: TGCGCCAGCAGCCAAGAAGCATCCACTAGCGGGGGCTACGAGCAGTACTTC. Protein product: CASSQEASTSGGYEQYF. The chain recombines TRBV4-1 with TRBJ2-7; the match to TRBD2 covers 11 bases. V was clipped by 0 bases and J by 3 bases; unmatched bases: 7. Germline CDR1 is MGHRA and CDR2 is YSYEKL. CDR3 length equals 17 residues.